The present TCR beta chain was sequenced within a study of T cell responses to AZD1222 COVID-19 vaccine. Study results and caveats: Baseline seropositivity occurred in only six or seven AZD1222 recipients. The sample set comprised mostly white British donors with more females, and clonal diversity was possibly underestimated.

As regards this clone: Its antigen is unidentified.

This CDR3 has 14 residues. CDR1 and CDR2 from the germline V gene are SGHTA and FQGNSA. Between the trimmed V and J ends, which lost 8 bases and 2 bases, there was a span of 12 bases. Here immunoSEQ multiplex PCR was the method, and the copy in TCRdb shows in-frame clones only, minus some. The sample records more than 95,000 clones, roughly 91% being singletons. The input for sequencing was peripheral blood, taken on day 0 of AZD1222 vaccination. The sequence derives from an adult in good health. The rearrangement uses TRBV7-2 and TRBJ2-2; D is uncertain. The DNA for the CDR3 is TGTGCCAGCCTCAGTGGGTACAACACCGGGGAGCTGTTTTTT. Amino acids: CASLSGYNTGELFF.